These T cell receptor beta chains were read from a single sample in a study of cytomegalovirus exposure and HLA in healthy donors. Sequenced by immunoSEQ multiplex PCR; TCRdb stores in-frame clones only, minus some. The data hold around 180,000 clones, with about four fifths observed a single time. Input material: PBMCs. The receptors come from a man under 40 in good health and CMV-seropositive. Both conserved end residues are part of each CDR3. D genes are given only for firm matches. Some rows mark clone size as missing; the rest say once, few, many or name a class of expanded clone.

j_gene | len | abundance | d_gene | v_gene | CDR3nt | CDR3aa
TRBJ2-6 | 15 | few | . | TRBV6-6 | TGTGCCAGCAGGGAGGGGTCTTCCGGGGCCAACGTCCTGACTTTC | CASREGSSGANVLTF
TRBJ2-3 | 12 | few | . | TRBV5-4 | TGTGCCAGCGGAAAGGAGTCGGATACGCAGTATTTT | CASGKESDTQYF
TRBJ2-7 | 17 | . | TRBD2 | TRBV4-1 | TGCGCCAGCAGCCAAGTCTCTAGCGGACTTACTCCCTACGAGCAGTACTTC | CASSQVSSGLTPYEQYF
TRBJ2-7 | 19 | . | . | TRBV4-1 | TGCGCCAGCAGCCAATCCCCTTTGAGGTTTGAGGCGGGTGTCTACGAGCAGTACTTC | CASSQSPLRFEAGVYEQYF
TRBJ1-4 | 15 | few | . | TRBV7-9 | TGTGCCAGCAGCCTCGGGGAGGGGGCTAATGAAAAACTGTTTTTT | CASSLGEGANEKLFF
TRBJ2-7 | 15 | . | TRBD1 | TRBV28 | TGTGCCAGCAGTTTTCCCGGGACAGGGGCGGGCGAGCAGTACTTC | CASSFPGTGAGEQYF
TRBJ2-7 | 14 | . | . | TRBV6-5 | TGTGCCAGCGCGGGGACAGCCCGCTGGGACGAGCAGTACTTC | CASAGTARWDEQYF
TRBJ2-7 | 16 | few | TRBD2 | TRBV4-1 | TGCGCCAGCAGCCAAGTGCCCAAGCGGGAGGGCCACGAGCAGTACTTC | CASSQVPKREGHEQYF
TRBJ2-7 | 11 | few | . | TRBV6-1 | TGTGCCAGCAGTCAATCCTACGAGCAGTACTTC | CASSQSYEQYF
TRBJ2-5 | 14 | few | TRBD1 | TRBV6-5 | TGTGCCAGCAGTTACTTTGCAGGGGGATGGACCCAGTACTTC | CASSYFAGGWTQYF
TRBJ2-7 | 13 | few | TRBD1 | TRBV2 | TGTGCCAGCAGTGCGGGACAGATCTACGAGCAGTACTTC | CASSAGQIYEQYF
TRBJ2-5 | 16 | . | TRBD2 | TRBV4-2 | TGTGCCAGCAGCCAGACCGGTGTGTCTAGCGGGGGCCCCTGGTACTTC | CASSQTGVSSGGPWYF
TRBJ2-7 | 14 | . | TRBD1 | TRBV7-3 | TGTGCCAGCAGCCCGGGGACAGGGTTCGGCGAGCAGTACTTC | CASSPGTGFGEQYF
TRBJ2-7 | 13 | . | . | TRBV5-8 | TGTGCCAGCAGCTTGCTCCAGGACTACGAGCAGTACTTC | CASSLLQDYEQYF
TRBJ1-5 | 12 | . | TRBD1 | TRBV27 | TGTGCCAGCAGTATGGACAGGCAGCCCCAGCATTTT | CASSMDRQPQHF
TRBJ2-1 | 21 | . | . | TRBV1 | TGCACCAGCAGCCAAGGGACAACGAGGGCGGGAGTGACTAGCTCCTACAATGAGCAGTTCTTC | CTSSQGTTRAGVTSSYNEQFF
TRBJ1-5 | 15 | . | . | TRBV19 | TGTGCCAGTAGTATACAGGGTTCGGGCAATCAGCCCCAGCATTTT | CASSIQGSGNQPQHF
TRBJ2-7 | 14 | . | TRBD2 | TRBV2 | TGTGCCAGCAGGGGACTAGCGGGAAACCGTGAGCAGTACTTC | CASRGLAGNREQYF
TRBJ2-1 | 14 | few | TRBD1 | TRBV4-2 | TGTGCCAGCAGCGGAAGGACAGGTAGGAATGAGCAGTTCTTC | CASSGRTGRNEQFF
TRBJ1-1 | 14 | few | . | TRBV28 | TGTGCCAGCTCGGACAGACCAAGGAACACTGAAGCTTTCTTT | CASSDRPRNTEAFF
TRBJ1-4 | 16 | . | TRBD1 | TRBV5-1 | TGCGCCAGCAGCTTGGCTACCGGGACAGCGGGTGAAAAACTGTTTTTT | CASSLATGTAGEKLFF
TRBJ2-7 | 12 | . | . | TRBV11-3 | TGTGCCAGCAGCTTCAGGTGGGACGAGCAGTACTTC | CASSFRWDEQYF
TRBJ2-5 | 12 | . | . | TRBV25-1 | TGTGCCAGCAGTGAATCTCAAGAGACCCAGTACTTC | CASSESQETQYF
TRBJ1-1 | 13 | . | TRBD1 | TRBV11-3 | TGTGCCAGCAGCGGACAGGGATTCACTGAAGCTTTCTTT | CASSGQGFTEAFF
TRBJ1-4 | 13 | . | . | TRBV30 | TGTGCCTGGAGTGCCGGGAGTGCTGAAAAACTGTTTTTT | CAWSAGSAEKLFF
TRBJ1-1 | 13 | few | . | TRBV10-3 | TGTGCCATCAGTGAGGACATAAACACTGAAGCTTTCTTT | CAISEDINTEAFF
TRBJ2-3 | 18 | . | TRBD1 | TRBV11-2 | TGTGCCAGCAGCTCCGGGACAGGGGGCGAGTTTTCCACAGATACGCAGTATTTT | CASSSGTGGEFSTDTQYF
TRBJ2-7 | 16 | . | TRBD2 | TRBV5-6 | TGTGCCAGCAGCTGGGGATTAGCGGGAGTGGGGTACGAGCAGTACTTC | CASSWGLAGVGYEQYF
TRBJ2-7 | 15 | . | . | TRBV5-1 | TGCGCCAGCAGCTTGTTGAGGCAGGGTGGGTCCGAGCAGTACTTC | CASSLLRQGGSEQYF
TRBJ2-5 | 16 | once | TRBD2 | TRBV7-2 | TGTGCCAGCAGCACACTAGCGGGGGGTCGACAAGAGACCCAGTACTTC | CASSTLAGGRQETQYF
TRBJ1-1 | 19 | . | TRBD1 | TRBV4-3 | TGCGCCAGCAGCCAAGAGTTGTCCACAGGGGGCAATATGAACACTGAAGCTTTCTTT | CASSQELSTGGNMNTEAFF
TRBJ2-1 | 15 | once | TRBD2 | TRBV5-1 | TGCGCCAGCAGCTTGATTGGACTAGGGGTGAATGAGCAGTTCTTC | CASSLIGLGVNEQFF
TRBJ2-7 | 19 | once | . | TRBV4-1 | TGCGCCAGCAGCCAAGGGTCTCGCCCTGTCGCGGGGATTCACTACGAGCAGTACTTC | CASSQGSRPVAGIHYEQYF
TRBJ1-2 | 14 | few | TRBD1 | TRBV7-9 | TGTGCCAGCAGCTTAGGACAGGGGGCGGATGGCTACACCTTC | CASSLGQGADGYTF
TRBJ2-1 | 18 | few | TRBD2 | TRBV6-1 | TGTGCCAGCAGTGAGAGACTAGCGGGAGGACCTTGGTGGGATGAGCAGTTCTTC | CASSERLAGGPWWDEQFF
TRBJ1-1 | 12 | once | . | TRBV29-1 | TGCAGCGTTGGGGCCCGGGGCACTGAAGCTTTCTTT | CSVGARGTEAFF
TRBJ1-1 | 13 | . | TRBD1 | TRBV6-1 | TGTGCCAGCAGTGTGGACAGGGCCACTCAGGCTTTCTTT | CASSVDRATQAFF
TRBJ1-4 | 15 | few | . | TRBV28 | TGTGCCGCATTACAGGGTAGGTCAACTAATGAAAAACTGTTTTTT | CAALQGRSTNEKLFF
TRBJ2-5 | 15 | . | TRBD1 | TRBV6-5 | TGTGCCAGCAGTGTTTCCAGGGGGCGCTGGGAGACCCAGTACTTC | CASSVSRGRWETQYF
TRBJ2-7 | 15 | . | TRBD2 | TRBV27 | TGTGCCAGCAGTTGGAGGACTAGCGGAAACTACGAGCAGTACTTC | CASSWRTSGNYEQYF
TRBJ1-2 | 15 | . | . | TRBV15 | TGTGCCACCAGCAGAGATTTGGGCAGGCACTATGGCTACACCTTC | CATSRDLGRHYGYTF
TRBJ2-7 | 13 | . | . | TRBV15 | TGTGCCTCCAGGGCCTCAGGGATCTACGAGCAGTACTTC | CASRASGIYEQYF
TRBJ2-2 | 16 | . | TRBD1 | TRBV10-1 | TGCGCCAGCAGTGAGTCGAGACAGGGGAACACCGGGGAGCTGTTTTTT | CASSESRQGNTGELFF
TRBJ1-1 | 16 | . | TRBD1 | TRBV11-3 | TGTGCCAGCAGCTTGAAAACCGGGACAGTTACAATTGAAGCTTTCTTT | CASSLKTGTVTIEAFF
TRBJ1-2 | 16 | . | . | TRBV7-8 | TGTGCCAGCAGCTTATATCAAACAGGGAACGACTATGGCTACACCTTC | CASSLYQTGNDYGYTF
TRBJ2-1 | 15 | . | . | TRBV19 | TGTGCCAGTAGTCAAATGAGGTCCGCCTACAATGAGCAGTTCTTC | CASSQMRSAYNEQFF
TRBJ2-7 | 12 | few | . | TRBV19 | TGTGCCAGTAGTATAGGTGGGGGCGAGCAGTACTTC | CASSIGGGEQYF
TRBJ2-7 | 15 | . | TRBD1 | TRBV13 | TGTGCCAGCAGCCTGTCCAACAGGGGGCCCTACGAGCAGTACTTC | CASSLSNRGPYEQYF
TRBJ1-1 | 15 | . | TRBD1 | TRBV27 | TGTGCCAGCAGCCAGGACAGGGGGCGCATCACTGAAGCTTTCTTT | CASSQDRGRITEAFF
TRBJ2-7 | 15 | once | TRBD2 | TRBV7-8 | TGTGCCAGCAGCTCCGATAGCGGGAGTACATACGAGCAGTACTTC | CASSSDSGSTYEQYF
TRBJ2-2 | 17 | . | TRBD2 | TRBV9 | TGTGCCAGCAGCCGGGGGGGAAGGGGCCTTGGCACCGGGGAGCTGTTTTTT | CASSRGGRGLGTGELFF
TRBJ2-3 | 16 | . | . | TRBV7-2 | TGTGCCAGCAGCTTACGGGCTCGGACAGGCACAGATACGCAGTATTTT | CASSLRARTGTDTQYF
TRBJ1-5 | 14 | once | . | TRBV28 | TGTGCCAGCAGTTTGTCCCAGGGGCTGGAGCCCCAGCATTTT | CASSLSQGLEPQHF